The T cell receptor (beta chain) described here comes from a study of PD-1 blockade in classical Hodgkin lymphoma (dated by TCRdb to about 2020). Turning to the overall study: Nivolumab dosing was 3 mg/kg intravenously every 2 weeks, continuing until either disease progression or unacceptable toxicity. The study used TCR beta sequencing and CyTOF to define a peripheral blood immune signature of response to PD-1 blockade in classical Hodgkin lymphoma. Overall study outcomes, separate from this receptor: Baseline TCR diversity was reported to be lower in newly diagnosed patients than in healthy donors, and even lower in relapsed/refractory patients. Among trial patients, those achieving complete response had baseline diversity similar to that of newly diagnosed patients, while diversity was significantly lower in partial responders and progressors. A significant rise by C4D1 was seen in CD4+ but not CD8+ TCR diversity (p=0.0027 vs p=0.16), with the rise being most apparent in complete responders (p=0.02). The study covered only a single clinical trial cohort, and the causes of the repertoire differences, possibly disease activity or prior therapy, were still not defined. Lower diversity was observed in patients in whom nivolumab was started less than 1 year after ASCT, and these patients were excluded from later analyses so that confounding by immune reconstitution would be avoided.

Read against the paper, the sample's time point label means: cycle 2 day 1 (C2D1) of nivolumab. Every trial patient had relapsed after autologous stem cell transplantation, and cohorts A, B and C differed in prior brentuximab vedotin exposure. A total of fewer than 65 patients with relapsed/refractory classical Hodgkin lymphoma made up the trial cohort, and each patient's best overall response was complete response, partial response or progressive disease. Trial patients were treated with single-agent nivolumab in the multi-cohort phase II CheckMate 205 trial. Best overall response was determined by an independent review committee according to the 2007 International Working Group response criteria. PBMCs from the trial were collected at three points: immediately before nivolumab initiation (C1D1), and during therapy at cycle 2 day 1 and cycle 4 day 1. Peripheral blood was collected in 8 mL Vacutainer Cell Preparation Tubes, from which PBMCs were isolated by centrifugation and then cryopreserved.

As for this clone: The antigen it recognizes is unknown. It has no much larger one-base neighbor in the sample; base qualities were not kept.

The germline V gene encodes CDR1 SGHAT and CDR2 FQNNGV. Reading from cysteine to phenylalanine, the CDR3 counts 15 amino acids. Only CDR3 DNA is held: 45 bases, read in frame from base 1. V trim: 3 bases; J trim: 8 bases; unmatched bases: 10. Genomic DNA was extracted with the Qiagen DNeasy kit from unsorted PBMCs and from negatively selected CD4+ and CD8+ fractions. TCR beta CDR3 regions were subjected to amplification by immunoSEQ multiplex PCR with primers that anneal to V and J segments. A synthetic immune receptor repertoire was used to minimize amplification bias, and any remaining bias was removed computationally after sequencing. Turning to the authors' computational methods: Custom Python scripts were used to quantify repertoire diversity as the Shannon entropy index. Unsorted, CD4+ and CD8+ repertoires were analyzed separately, except for combined analyses in which CD4+ and CD8+ sequences were merged in silico. A clone counted as expanded when the clone's frequency after treatment rose at least 2-fold relative to C1D1, and clones undetected at baseline were given a pseudocount of 0.5. Singleton clones were defined as clones with 0 or 1 copy at C1D1, and non-singleton clones were defined as clones with 2 or more copies. By matching protein sequences in sorted samples from the same patient, clones expanded in unsorted samples were annotated as CD4+, CD8+ or unknown. Diversity changes from C1D1 to C4D1 were tested in paired samples using Wilcoxon tests. Held by TCRdb, this immuneACCESS table contains in-frame sequences only and omits some clones. Under half of the omission traces to an unresolved V gene where checked; the cause of the rest is unknown. V and J calls and clone size are those listed in that table; D and trimming were worked out from the DNA. The sample data list about 86,000 clones, and 75% to 90% of these were observed just once. About 10% of the sample is in the top ten clones.

This receptor was obtained from a human donor with classical Hodgkin lymphoma. The sample here was peripheral blood mononuclear cells (PBMCs), taken before the second cycle of nivolumab. This chain joins TRBV11-2 to TRBJ1-1, with 9 junctional bases fitting TRBD1. The DNA reads TGTGCCAGCAGCTTCACGACAGGGGGTGGAGCCGAAGCTTTCTTT. This codes for CASSFTTGGGAEAFF.